The sequence of this TCR beta chain was determined in a study of blood T cell repertoires in COVID-19. Across the whole study: Spain, Italy and the United States supplied samples that represented acute and convalescent COVID-19. PBMCs, B-cell-depleted T cells, or T cells provided the cDNA or gDNA that made up the material.

This clone was detected only once. In the authors' workflow: Researchers report that nucleated cell counts were estimated from reference gene primer amplification. The repertoire was sequenced with immunoSEQ multiplex PCR; TCRdb's copy has only in-frame clones and lacks some. V and J calls and clone size are as listed in that table; D and trimming were resolved from the DNA. In the table there are 160,000 or so clones, approximately 80% of which are singletons. V shed 7 bases and J shed 3 bases, with 17 bases lying between them. From germline, CDR1 is SGHRS and CDR2 YFSETQ. This CDR3 has 15 residues. Sequenced material: peripheral blood. This clonotype was obtained from a human donor in a cohort sampled during active COVID-19. The chain employs TRBV5-1 and TRBJ1-3, with D possibly matching TRBD1 (6 bases). CDR3 protein: CASSTGPLGGNTIYF. As DNA, the CDR3 is TGCGCCAGCTCGACAGGCCCCCTTGGTGGAAACACCATATATTTT.